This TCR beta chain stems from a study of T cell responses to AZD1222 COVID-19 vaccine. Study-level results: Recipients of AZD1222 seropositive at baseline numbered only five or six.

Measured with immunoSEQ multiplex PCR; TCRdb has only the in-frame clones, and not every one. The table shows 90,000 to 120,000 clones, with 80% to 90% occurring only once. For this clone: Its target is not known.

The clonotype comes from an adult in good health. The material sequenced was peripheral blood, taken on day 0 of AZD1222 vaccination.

The CDR3 sequence: CATSPRGTSGSDYEQYF. The CDR3 nucleotides are TGTGCCACCTCACCTCGGGGGACTAGCGGGAGTGACTACGAGCAGTACTTC. The J gene is TRBJ2-7, the V gene TRBV19; TRBD2 aligns across 14 bases. Germline loops: CDR1 LNHDA, CDR2 SQIVND (reference sequence). The CDR3 consists of 17 residues. Unmatched junction bases numbered 14, after V lost 10 bases and J lost 3 bases.